This T cell receptor beta chain is drawn from a study of shared clonotypes between healthy human individuals. Study-wide points: On the whole, naive subsets had larger estimated richness than memory subsets had.

This clone was observed once. Its cognate antigen is unknown. Only in-frame clones appear in the TCRdb table, and some are missing; sequencing was by immunoSEQ multiplex PCR. The repertoire holds around 720,000 clones, with roughly 73% as singletons. Germline V gene sequence: CDR1 MGHRA, CDR2 YSYEKL. The CDR3 covers 14 residues. The V end lost 1 base, the J end lost 1 base, and 7 bases lay between the germline ends. The sample was memory CD4+ T cells sorted from blood. Subset noted: CD45RA-negative fraction. This TCR was recovered from a woman in her thirties in good health. The chain is built from TRBV4-1 and TRBJ1-2; no firm D call. The CDR3 is CASSQVGSNYGYTF. The CDR3 coding sequence is TGCGCCAGCAGCCAAGTCGGGAGTAACTATGGCTACACCTTC.